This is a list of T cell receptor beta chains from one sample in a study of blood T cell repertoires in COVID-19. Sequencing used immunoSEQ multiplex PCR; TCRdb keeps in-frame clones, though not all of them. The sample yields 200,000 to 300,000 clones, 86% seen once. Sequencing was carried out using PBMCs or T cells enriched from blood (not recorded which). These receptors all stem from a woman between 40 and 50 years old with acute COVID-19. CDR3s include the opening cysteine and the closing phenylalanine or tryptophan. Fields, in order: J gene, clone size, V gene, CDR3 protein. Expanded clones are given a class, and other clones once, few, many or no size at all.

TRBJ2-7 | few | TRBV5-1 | CASSLLGGRTSPNEQYF
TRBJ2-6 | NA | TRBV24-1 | CATSGHGSGANVLTF
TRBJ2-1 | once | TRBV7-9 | CASSPPGQINNEQFF
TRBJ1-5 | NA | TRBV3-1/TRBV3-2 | CASSQVINRPTGDQPQHF
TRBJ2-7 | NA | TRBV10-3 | CAVRQGDSQNYEQYF
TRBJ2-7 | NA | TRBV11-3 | CASSLGPGVQYEQYF
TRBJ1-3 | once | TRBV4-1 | CASSQQGGDTIYF
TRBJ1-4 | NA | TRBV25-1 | CASGDRGATNEKLFF
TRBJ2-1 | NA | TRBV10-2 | CASSESWAGDVDEQFF
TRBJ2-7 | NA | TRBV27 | CASSLITGGYEQYF
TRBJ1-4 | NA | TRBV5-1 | CASSWSGTLVEKLFF
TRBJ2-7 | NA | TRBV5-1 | CASSNRDNSYEQYF
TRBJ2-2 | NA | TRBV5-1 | CASSSTGGQMSTGELFF
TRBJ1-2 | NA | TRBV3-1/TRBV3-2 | CASSQESPGENGYTF
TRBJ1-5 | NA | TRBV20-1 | CSASSGDSNQPQHF
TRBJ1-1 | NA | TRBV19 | CASSIGTPNTEAFF
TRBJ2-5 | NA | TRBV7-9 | CASSLTGTSEETQYF
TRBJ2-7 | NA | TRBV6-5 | CASRTGGFYEQYF
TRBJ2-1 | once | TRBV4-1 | CASSQPVAGRTYNEQFF
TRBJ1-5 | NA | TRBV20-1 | CSASAGEDQPQHF
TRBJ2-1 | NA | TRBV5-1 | CASSEPPGTGGSYNEQFF
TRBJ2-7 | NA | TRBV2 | CASSEDFSYEQYF
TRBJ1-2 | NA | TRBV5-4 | CASSLGGQGIDGYTF
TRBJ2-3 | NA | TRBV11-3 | CASSLDWPDTQYF